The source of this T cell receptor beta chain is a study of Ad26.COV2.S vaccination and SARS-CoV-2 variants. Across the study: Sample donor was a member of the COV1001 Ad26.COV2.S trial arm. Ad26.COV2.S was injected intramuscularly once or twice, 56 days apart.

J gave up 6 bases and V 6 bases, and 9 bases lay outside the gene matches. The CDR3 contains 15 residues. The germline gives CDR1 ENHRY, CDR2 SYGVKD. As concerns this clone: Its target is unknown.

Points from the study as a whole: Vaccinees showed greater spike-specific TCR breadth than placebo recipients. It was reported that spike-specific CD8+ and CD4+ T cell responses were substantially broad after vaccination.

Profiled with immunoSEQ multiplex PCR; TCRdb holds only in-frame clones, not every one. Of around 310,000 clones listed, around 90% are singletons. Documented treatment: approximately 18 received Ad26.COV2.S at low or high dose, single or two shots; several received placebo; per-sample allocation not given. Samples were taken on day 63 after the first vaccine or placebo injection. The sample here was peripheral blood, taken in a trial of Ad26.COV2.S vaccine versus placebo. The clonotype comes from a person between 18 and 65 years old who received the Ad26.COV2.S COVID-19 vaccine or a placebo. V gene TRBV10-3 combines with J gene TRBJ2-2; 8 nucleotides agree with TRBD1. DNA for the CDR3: TGTGCCATCAGCGACCCCGGACAGGGTTCCGGGGAGCTGTTTTTT. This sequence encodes CAISDPGQGSGELFF.